Listed below are T cell receptor beta chains from one sample, sequenced in a study of beta chain features in type 1 diabetes. Here immunoSEQ multiplex PCR was the method, and the copy in TCRdb shows in-frame clones only, minus some. The sample includes over 300,000 clones, roughly 8% of them seen just once. Sequenced sample: central memory CD4+ T cells from blood. These receptors all stem from a woman under 30 in good health. Each CDR3 is given with its conserved first and last residue. A D gene is named only where the DNA matches it firmly. Not all rows give a size; the values are once, few, many and, for expanded clones, a class.

J	V	D	size	CDR3	DNA
TRBJ2-7	TRBV15	.	once	CATSRDRGGYEQYF	TGTGCCACCAGCAGAGATAGGGGCGGCTACGAGCAGTACTTC
TRBJ2-3	TRBV20-1	.	.	CSASRGDTQYF	TGCAGTGCTTCCCGTGGAGATACGCAGTATTTT
TRBJ2-1	TRBV11-3	.	.	CASSSQQGNEQFF	TGTGCCAGCAGCTCCCAACAGGGCAATGAGCAGTTCTTC
TRBJ2-1	TRBV2	.	.	CASSVINEQFF	TGTGCCAGCAGTGTTATAAATGAGCAGTTCTTC
TRBJ2-5	TRBV7-9	.	few	CASSQENGETQYF	TGTGCCAGCAGCCAAGAGAACGGGGAGACCCAGTACTTC
TRBJ2-1	TRBV9	.	few	CASSSPHRGGVNEQFF	TGTGCCAGCAGCAGCCCCCACCGGGGCGGGGTCAATGAGCAGTTCTTC
TRBJ1-4	TRBV7-8	.	many	CASSHAFSRHGNEKLFF	TGTGCCAGCAGCCACGCATTTAGTCGGCACGGTAATGAAAAACTGTTTTTT
TRBJ2-3	TRBV9	.	many	CASSVASITDTQYF	TGTGCCAGCAGCGTAGCGTCTATCACAGATACGCAGTATTTT
TRBJ2-7	TRBV5-6	TRBD2	few	CASSVIAGASYEQYF	TGTGCCAGCAGCGTCATAGCGGGAGCCTCCTACGAGCAGTACTTC
TRBJ1-1	TRBV2	.	.	CASSEQGTEAFF	TGTGCCAGCAGTGAACAGGGCACTGAAGCTTTCTTT
TRBJ2-1	TRBV5-1	TRBD2	few	CASSLVPGAGYNEQFF	TGCGCCAGCAGCTTGGTCCCGGGAGCGGGGTACAATGAGCAGTTCTTC
TRBJ2-3	TRBV7-9	TRBD2	.	CASSLVQRGGTDTQYF	TGTGCCAGCAGCTTAGTCCAGCGGGGCGGCACAGATACGCAGTATTTT
TRBJ2-6	TRBV5-1	.	few	CASSLVASGANVLTF	TGCGCCAGCAGCTTGGTTGCCTCTGGGGCCAACGTCCTGACTTTC
TRBJ1-2	TRBV27	.	few	CASSLSGRDGYTF	TGTGCCAGCAGTTTATCGGGACGGGATGGCTACACCTTC
TRBJ2-7	TRBV7-2	.	few	CASSSAGDPYF	TGTGCCAGCAGCTCGGCAGGGGATCCGTACTTC
TRBJ1-1	TRBV5-1	.	.	CASSPGTPYRYTEAFF	TGCGCCAGCAGCCCCGGGACGCCGTATCGGTACACTGAAGCTTTCTTT
TRBJ2-5	TRBV28	.	few	CASSLLSRTEETQYF	TGTGCCAGCAGTTTATTATCCCGGACGGAAGAGACCCAGTACTTC
TRBJ2-5	TRBV2	.	few	CASSEGGTTQETQYF	TGTGCCAGCAGTGAAGGTGGCACGACCCAAGAGACCCAGTACTTC
TRBJ2-7	TRBV7-3	TRBD2	.	CASSPAGGALYEQYF	TGTGCCAGCAGCCCGGCCGGGGGGGCCCTATACGAGCAGTACTTC
TRBJ2-1	TRBV4-3	.	.	CASRQDGQLYNEQFF	TGCGCCAGCAGACAAGATGGACAGTTATACAATGAGCAGTTCTTC
TRBJ2-7	TRBV25-1	TRBD1	.	CATRNRGRGEQYF	TGTGCCACCCGTAACAGGGGGCGCGGCGAGCAGTACTTC
TRBJ2-5	TRBV28	TRBD2	.	CASMSSGSSETQYF	TGTGCCAGCATGTCTAGCGGGAGTTCAGAGACCCAGTACTTC
TRBJ2-1	TRBV20-1	.	.	CSARLLNEQFF	TGCAGTGCCCGGTTACTCAATGAGCAGTTCTTC
TRBJ2-7	TRBV7-2	TRBD1	few	CASSKDRGREQYF	TGTGCCAGCAGCAAGGACAGGGGGAGGGAGCAGTACTTC
TRBJ1-2	TRBV5-1	TRBD1	.	CASSLFRGRQNSGYTF	TGCGCCAGCAGCTTGTTCAGGGGGCGCCAGAATTCTGGCTACACCTTC
TRBJ2-7	TRBV7-2	TRBD2	few	CASSLNSGTDEQYF	TGTGCCAGCAGCTTGAATAGCGGGACGGACGAGCAGTACTTC
TRBJ2-7	TRBV5-5	.	few	CASSSRSLREQYF	TGTGCCAGCAGCTCGCGCTCACTGAGGGAACAGTACTTC
TRBJ2-1	TRBV4-3	TRBD1	.	CASSQERDGQGFDKQFF	TGCGCCAGCAGCCAAGAAAGGGATGGACAGGGATTCGATAAGCAGTTCTTC
TRBJ2-7	TRBV20-1	.	few	CSADSSYEQYF	TGCAGCGCCGACTCGTCCTACGAGCAGTACTTC
TRBJ2-1	TRBV7-8	TRBD2	many	CASGTSGYNEQFF	TGTGCCAGCGGGACTAGCGGCTACAATGAGCAGTTCTTC
TRBJ2-1	TRBV10-3	.	many	CATTTASAYNEQFF	TGTGCCACTACGACAGCATCGGCGTACAATGAGCAGTTCTTC
TRBJ2-2	TRBV10-2	TRBD2	few	CASSPGTSTGELFF	TGCGCCAGCAGCCCCGGGACTAGTACCGGGGAGCTGTTTTTT
TRBJ2-7	TRBV5-1	.	few	CASSLFPGEGSEQYF	TGCGCCAGCAGCTTGTTTCCAGGGGAAGGGTCCGAGCAGTACTTC
TRBJ2-5	TRBV27	.	.	CASSLSGIGVQETQYF	TGTGCCAGCAGTTTATCGGGAATCGGGGTCCAAGAGACCCAGTACTTC
TRBJ1-2	TRBV6-6	.	few	CASSPGDYGYTF	TGTGCCAGCAGTCCAGGGGACTATGGCTACACCTTC